This paragraph reports one T cell receptor (beta chain). Germline CDR1 SGHTA, CDR2 FQGNSA. The CDR3 spans 15 residues. Trimming removed 6 bases from V and 10 bases from J; junction bases left unmatched: 10. These data are taken from a study of blood T cell repertoires in COVID-19. Whole-study context: Nucleic acid was either cDNA or gDNA, and it came from T cells, B-cell-depleted T cells, or PBMCs.

Original methodology: From reference gene primer amplification, estimates of nucleated cell counts were derived. Sequencing was performed with immunoSEQ multiplex PCR; in TCRdb, only in-frame clones are kept and a portion is missing. D and trimming were read from the DNA, whereas the V and J calls and clone size are those reported in that table. This sample carries about 160,000 clones, more than 65% of them seen once, and the ten largest clones take about 7.8%. The sequencing input was peripheral blood. The chain recombines TRBV7-2 with TRBJ1-6; 9 nucleotides align to TRBD1. The clonotype was recovered from a woman aged 60-75 years with COVID-19, enrolled during active disease. The CDR3 spells CASSSDRGAWSPLHF. CDR3 nucleotide sequence: TGTGCCAGCAGTTCGGACAGGGGAGCGTGGTCACCCCTCCACTTT.